These 8 T cell receptor beta chains were all obtained from the same sample, sequenced in a study of blood T cell repertoires in COVID-19 (dated by TCRdb to 2019 to 2021). Library method: the immunoSEQ multiplex PCR assay. The table comes from immuneACCESS by way of TCRdb, which keeps in-frame sequences with V and J called. Part of the clones is missing from these tables; in studies checked, under half for an unresolved V gene and the rest for unknown reasons. This sample has 250,000 to 300,000 clones in its table, and approximately 90% of those were observed once. The ten most abundant clones make up 2.2% of the sample. The sample taken for sequencing was peripheral blood. The source is a woman aged 25 to 39 with COVID-19, enrolled during active disease.

The chain links TRBV7-8 to TRBJ1-3; a possible D gene is TRBD1 (6 bases). This CDR3 has 13 residues. Germline values: CDR1 SGHVS, CDR2 FQNEAQ. Between the trimmed V and J ends, which lost 6 bases and 0 bases, there was a span of 6 bases. This CDR3 reads CASRGGSGNTIYF. The CDR3 DNA is TGTGCCAGCAGAGGGGGCTCTGGAAACACCATATATTTT.

The sample holds one count of this clone. This chain links TRBV13 with TRBJ1-2; TRBD1 matches at 8 bases. The germline V gene has CDR1 PRHDT and CDR2 FYEKMQ (reference sequence). J lost 5 bases, V lost 5 bases, and 7 bases had no gene match. This CDR3 is built from 14 residues. In DNA, the CDR3 is TGTGCCAGCAGCCCCCGGGACAGGACTTATGGCTACACCTTC. Translating gives CASSPRDRTYGYTF.

In its sample, this clone was seen a few times. The chain links TRBV27 to TRBJ2-7, with TRBD2 as a possible D gene (5 bases). Germline CDR1 is MNHEY and CDR2 is SMNVEV (reference sequence). The CDR3 is made up of 14 amino acids. Trimming pared 6 bases from V and 0 bases from J, leaving 12 bases between. The CDR3 sequence is CASREAVSSYEQYF. The CDR3, as DNA: TGTGCCAGCAGGGAAGCGGTGAGCTCCTACGAGCAGTACTTC.

The rearrangement joins TRBV11-2 to TRBJ2-5, with D hard to call. V lost 1 base and J 6 bases, leaving 6 bases between the germline ends. CDR1 and CDR2 (germline): SGHAT, FQNNGV. CDR3 length: 12 residues. CDR3 coding DNA: TGTGCCAGCAGCTTAGTTGGCCAGACCCAGTACTTC. This sequence encodes CASSLVGQTQYF. The entire variable domain, with the rest obtained from reference TRBV11-2 and TRBJ2-5, is as follows: EAGVAQSPRYKIIEKRQSVAFWCNPISGHATLYWYQQILGQGPKLLIQFQNNGVVDDSQLPKDRFSAERLKGVDSTLKIQPAKLEDSAVYLCASSLVGQTQYFGPGTRLLVL.

The chain uses TRBV7-2 and TRBJ2-7; 8 bases agree with TRBD2. The CDR3 runs to 16 residues. The trim removed 2 bases at V and 0 bases at J, leaving 6 bases unmatched. Germline CDR1 reads SGHTA; CDR2 reads FQGNSA. CDR3 region: CASSLRSGGSSYEQYF. CDR3 nucleotides: TGTGCCAGCAGCTTAAGGTCGGGAGGGAGCTCCTACGAGCAGTACTTC. The complete variable domain, with remaining parts taken from reference TRBV7-2 and TRBJ2-7, reads GAGVSQSPSNKVTEKGKDVELRCDPISGHTALYWYRQSLGQGLEFLIYFQGNSAPDKSGLPSDRFSAERTGGSVSTLTIQRTQQEDSAVYLCASSLRSGGSSYEQYFGPGTRLTVT.

This clone was seen just once. The chain recombines TRBV5-5 with TRBJ1-4, with a weak D call TRBD1 (6 bases). Trimming pared 2 bases from V and 7 bases from J, leaving 15 bases between. The CDR3 covers 15 residues. From germline, CDR1 is SGHKS and CDR2 YYEKEE (reference sequence). CDR3 in amino acids: CASSLLQGTGEKLFF. The CDR3 DNA reads as TGTGCCAGCAGCTTACTACAGGGTACGGGTGAAAAACTGTTTTTT.

The V and J genes are TRBV25-1 and TRBJ1-4, with D possibly being TRBD1 (6 bases). In germline, CDR1 is MGHDK, CDR2 SYGVNS. Trimming shortened V by 3 bases and J by 4 bases, and 12 bases separated the two germline ends. The CDR3 runs to 15 residues. CDR3 protein: CASSDPRGINEKLFF. The CDR3 nucleotides are TGTGCCAGCAGTGACCCCAGGGGCATTAATGAAAAACTGTTTTTT.

This chain uses TRBV5-1 with TRBJ2-1; 12 bases map to TRBD2. Germline CDR1 SGHRS, CDR2 YFSETQ. V lost 4 bases and J lost 8; bases outside the gene matches: 7. The CDR3 consists of 15 residues. DNA for the CDR3: TGCGCCAGCAGCCCACGGACTAGCGGGGACGATGAGCAGTTCTTC. Translation gives CASSPRTSGDDEQFF.